The entry below gives a single T cell receptor (beta chain) sequence along with its context. Mismatch with germline at one junction end may stem from a read error. This sample stems from a study of T cells in Graves' hyperthyroidism and ophthalmopathy. There were TCR beta CDR3 regions amplified from RNA transcripts. RT-PCR in the first round (using the HTBI primer set) targeted the TCR CDR3. Using its own MiXCR run on the multiplex PCR reads, TCRdb lists one record per CDR3 protein. The repertoire holds 500,000 to 550,000 distinct CDR3 sequences, roughly 20% seen once, with roughly 29% in the top ten. From germline, CDR1 is SGHVS and CDR2 FQNEAQ. The CDR3 consists of 16 residues.

The chain couples TRBV7-8 to TRBJ2-7; D not certain. Sequencing was carried out using blood. The TCR comes from a man aged 18 to 30 with Graves' hyperthyroidism. CDR3 sequence (DNA): TGTGCCAGCAGCTTAGCATTGCAGATACGTAGCTACGAGCAGTGCTTC. This encodes CASSLALQIRSYEQCF. Full variable domain (remainder filled in from reference TRBV7-8 and TRBJ2-7): GAGVSQSPRYKVAKRGQDVALRCDPISGHVSLFWYQQALGQGPEFLTYFQNEAQLDKSGLPSDRFFAERPEGSVSTLKIQRTQQEDSAVYLCASSLALQIRSYEQCFGPGTRLTVT.